This T cell receptor beta chain is from a study of blood T cells in healthy people across ages. Regarding this clonotype: Its target is not known.

It was with a sample-barcoded 5' primer and a J-beta primer mix that a second PCR of roughly 7 to 11 cycles was run. TCRdb re-analysed the 5' RACE reads in MiXCR, keeping a single row per CDR3 protein. The repertoire consists of roughly 700,000 distinct CDR3 sequences, with about 52% occurring once and the leading ten covering around a third. General study findings and limits: Age showed a roughly linear inverse relationship with TCR beta diversity per million T cells. Because donor CMV status was unknown, expanded clonotype changes were possibly confounded.

Trimming took 0 bases from V and 1 from J, leaving 6 bases between them. The CDR3 runs to 14 residues. The germline CDR1 and CDR2 sequences are SGHTA and FQGNSA. The sample taken for sequencing was blood. The sequence was collected from a woman aged 60-75 years in good health. J is TRBJ1-1 and V is TRBV7-2, with D uncertain. DNA for the CDR3: TGTGCCAGCAGCTTAGCGCTGGGGAACACTGAAGCTTTCTTT. Its protein is CASSLALGNTEAFF.